These 17 T cell receptor beta chains were all obtained from the same sample, sequenced in a study of blood T cells in healthy people across ages (dated by TCRdb to between 2014 and 2016). Libraries were prepared through 5' RACE. Sequencing instrument: Illumina HiSeq 2500. A second PCR of roughly 6 to 11 cycles was run with a J-beta primer mix and a sample-barcoded 5' primer. TCRdb handled the public reads itself, with Q25 trimming in fastp and clone calling in MiXCR, and kept productive beta chains. Merged by CDR3 protein, the rows form single entries marked with the most common genes and DNA. The sample has fewer than 1.5 million distinct CDR3 sequences on record, about 43% of them singletons. 7% to 9.5% of the sample belongs to the ten largest clones. The sample was blood. These receptors originate from a woman aged 18-29 years in good health.

CDR3 sequence reads: CAIRRDKGGEQYF. The DNA of the CDR3 is TGTGCCATCAGGAGAGACAAAGGGGGTGAGCAGTACTTC. The chain joins TRBV10-3 to TRBJ2-1; TRBD1 might be the D (6 bases). TRBJ2-7 matches the DNA end more closely, so the J call is doubtful. This CDR3 spans 13 amino acids. The germline gives CDR1 ENHRY, CDR2 SYGVKD.

The genes are TRBV29-1 and TRBJ2-3; 9 bases fit TRBD1. The trim removed 7 bases at V and 5 bases at J, leaving 7 bases unmatched. CDR1 is SQVTM, CDR2 ANQGSEA, per germline. The CDR3 has 13 amino acids. CDR3 region: CSAYRGQRDTQYF. For the CDR3, the DNA is TGCAGCGCCTACAGGGGGCAAAGAGATACGCAGTATTTT.

V gene TRBV2 combines with J gene TRBJ2-1, with 10 bases identical to TRBD2. CDR1 and CDR2 from the germline V gene are SNHLY and FYNNEI. This CDR3 contains 17 residues. Trimming at V came to 6 bases and at J to 5 bases, leaving 13 bases not matched to a gene. The CDR3 DNA sequence: TGTGCCAGCAGGTTTCTAGCGGGAGAAGTAGAGAACAATGAGCAGTTCTTC. Encoded protein: CASRFLAGEVENNEQFF.

This clonotype was seen a few times. The V gene is TRBV2, the J gene TRBJ2-1; maybe TRBD2 (6 bases). CDR3 length equals 15 residues. V was shortened by 6 bases and J by 5 bases, with 17 bases between the two germline ends. CDR1 SNHLY and CDR2 FYNNEI come from the germline V gene. CDR3 nucleotide sequence: TGTGCCAGCAGCATATGGGAGGTCGAGCACAATGAGCAGTTCTTC. Residues: CASSIWEVEHNEQFF.

This clonotype was seen a few times. The rearrangement links TRBV2 to TRBJ2-2, with 7 bases lining up with TRBD1. Germline trimming cut 3 bases from V and 5 bases from J; bases unmatched to any gene: 3. The CDR3 has 14 amino acids. Germline V gene sequence: CDR1 SNHLY, CDR2 FYNNEI. CDR3 amino acids: CASSEGQTTGELFF. In DNA form, the CDR3 reads TGTGCCAGCAGTGAGGGACAGACAACCGGGGAGCTGTTTTTT.

This chain connects TRBV5-1 to TRBJ2-2; D possibly corresponds to TRBD1 (5 bases). Germline V CDR1 and CDR2: SGHRS, YFSETQ. V shed 3 bases and J shed 6 bases, with 12 bases lying between them. CDR3 length: 14 residues. The CDR3, as DNA: TGCGCCAGCAGCTCATCCAGGGAATCCGGGGAGCTGTTTTTT. This sequence encodes CASSSSRESGELFF.

This chain connects TRBV5-8 to TRBJ2-7; D tentatively fits TRBD1 or TRBD2 (6 bases each). The tail of the sequence fits TRBJ2-5 better, so the J call may be wrong. The CDR3 has 16 residues. Germline CDR1 SGHTS, CDR2 YDEGEE. The CDR3 coding sequence is TGTGCCAGCAGCTTGGAGGGGAGCTGGGGGGCCGAGACCCAGTACTTC. This sequence encodes CASSLEGSWGAETQYF.

The chain employs TRBV13 and TRBJ1-2, with a tentative D call TRBD1 (5 bases). Germline loops: CDR1 PRHDT, CDR2 FYEKMQ (reference sequence). This CDR3 comprises 13 residues. Trimming removed 5 bases at V and 8 bases at J, with 15 bases between. CDR3 bases: TGTGCCAGCAGCGGGGCGGGGCAAGGGGGCTACACCTTC. This sequence encodes CASSGAGQGGYTF.

In this sample, this clonotype turned up many times. The chain combines TRBV10-3 with TRBJ2-7; the match to TRBD1 covers 9 bases. The CDR3 totals 15 residues. The V and J ends lost 5 bases and 4 bases, in that order; junction bases with no gene match: 9. Germline V lookup: CDR1 ENHRY, CDR2 SYGVKD. Written as DNA, the CDR3 is TGTGCCATCAGTAATCCGGGACAGGGACCATACGAGCAGTACTTC. Translating it yields CAISNPGQGPYEQYF.

This rearrangement joins TRBV29-1 to TRBJ2-7; tentatively, D is TRBD1 (5 bases). In germline, CDR1 is SQVTM, CDR2 ANQGSEA. This CDR3 spans 14 amino acids. Trimming stripped 3 bases from V and 0 bases from J, with 12 bases between. The CDR3 reads CSVEEGASSYEQYF. As DNA, the CDR3 is TGCAGCGTTGAGGAAGGGGCGAGCTCCTACGAGCAGTACTTC.

This clonotype was picked up one time. A read error may produce the germline difference seen at one junction end. This chain connects TRBV30 to TRBJ1-2, with a weak D call TRBD1 (5 bases). Germline V gene data show CDR1 as GTSNPN and CDR2 as SVGIG (reference sequence). There are 12 residues in the CDR3. The CDR3 reads CAGSREDYGYTF. CDR3 coding DNA: TGTGCCGGGAGCAGGGAGGACTATGGCTACACCTTC.

This clonotype was detected a few times. The chain joins TRBV29-1 to TRBJ1-1, with D maybe TRBD1 (5 bases). Germline-derived CDR1 and CDR2 are SQVTM and ANQGSEA. The CDR3 is made up of 12 amino acids. The V end lost 7 bases, the J end lost 5 bases, and 14 bases lay between the germline ends. The DNA of the CDR3 is TGCAGCGCCGGACAAACCGGTACTGAAGCTTTCTTT. Its translation is CSAGQTGTEAFF.

The gene calls are TRBV29-1 and TRBJ2-5; TRBD2 is a possible D gene (5 bases). CDR1 and CDR2 from the germline V gene are SQVTM and ANQGSEA. The CDR3 is 11 amino acids. V was trimmed by 4 bases and J by 11 bases, leaving 14 bases between them. CDR3 in DNA: TGCAGCGTTGGGAGAGGGTGGGAGCAGTACTTC. The encoded protein is CSVGRGWEQYF.

This chain links TRBV5-5 with TRBJ2-7; D gene uncertain. This CDR3 has 13 amino acids. The V and J ends lost 4 bases and 4 bases respectively, with 12 bases between them. Germline-derived CDR1 and CDR2 are SGHKS and YYEKEE (reference sequence). The CDR3 region is CASSPPLRYEQYF. The CDR3 nucleotides are TGTGCCAGCAGCCCCCCTCTAAGATACGAGCAGTACTTC.

This clonotype was seen a single time. The chain uses TRBV20-1 and TRBJ1-2; a possible D gene is TRBD1 (6 bases). This CDR3 comprises 17 residues. The V gene lost 3 bases and the J gene lost 7 bases, with 27 bases spanning the gap. Looked up from germline, CDR1 is DFQATT and CDR2 is SNEGSKA (reference sequence). CDR3 sequence (DNA): TGCAGTGCTAGCCTTGGGGCAGGGGATCCGGGGGTGACTGGCTACACCTTC. Amino acid sequence: CSASLGAGDPGVTGYTF.

The sample holds a few counts of this clonotype. V is TRBV5-1 and J is TRBJ2-3; TRBD1 aligns across 9 bases. CDR3 size: 14 residues. Per the germline V gene, CDR1 is SGHRS and CDR2 is YFSETQ. Unmatched junction bases numbered 5, after V lost 4 bases and J lost 5 bases. CDR3 residues: CASSAQGAGDTQYF. Written as DNA, the CDR3 is TGCGCCAGCAGCGCACAGGGGGCAGGAGATACGCAGTATTTT.

This chain joins TRBV27 and TRBJ1-5; D is unclear. Trimming removed 1 base from V and 7 bases from J, with 17 bases in between. Looked up from germline, CDR1 is MNHEY and CDR2 is SMNVEV (reference sequence). This CDR3 has 16 amino acids. The CDR3 sequence: CASSLLSDTGRQPQHF. In nucleotides, the CDR3 is TGTGCCAGCAGTTTATTGTCCGATACGGGTAGGCAGCCCCAGCATTTT.